This T cell receptor (beta chain) came from a study of memory CD4+ T cells and cytomegalovirus serostatus. Findings and limits, study-wide: Each of 67 CMV-associated TCRbeta sequences occurred in one to five individuals. Suggested: most of the CMV-linked TCR signature lies in CD4+ memory cells.

Trimming removed 6 bases from V and 2 bases from J; junction bases left unmatched: 3. Germline V gene data show CDR1 as GTSNPN and CDR2 as SVGIG (reference sequence). The CDR3 is 13 amino acids. About this clone itself: The antigen is not known.

As processed by the authors: Out-of-frame sequences were removed, leaving 2,000,000 or so distinct TCRbeta sequences. The protocol was immunoSEQ multiplex PCR, while the TCRdb copy is restricted to in-frame clones and leaves out a portion. The V and J calls and clone size come from that table; D and trimming were worked out from the DNA. The profile shows about 61,000 clones, more than 75% of them singletons. The sort gate was single viable CD3+CD4+CD8-CD45RO+ cells for memory CD4+ T cells. CMV serostatus came from serum IgG against pp150, pp28, p38, p52. The rearrangement links TRBV30 to TRBJ2-1, with 8 bases fitting TRBD2. Source material: memory CD4+ T cells from blood. The sequence was collected from an adult in good health and CMV-seronegative. The CDR3 spells CACGGEAYNEQFF. CDR3 DNA: TGTGCCTGCGGGGGGGAGGCCTACAATGAGCAGTTCTTC.